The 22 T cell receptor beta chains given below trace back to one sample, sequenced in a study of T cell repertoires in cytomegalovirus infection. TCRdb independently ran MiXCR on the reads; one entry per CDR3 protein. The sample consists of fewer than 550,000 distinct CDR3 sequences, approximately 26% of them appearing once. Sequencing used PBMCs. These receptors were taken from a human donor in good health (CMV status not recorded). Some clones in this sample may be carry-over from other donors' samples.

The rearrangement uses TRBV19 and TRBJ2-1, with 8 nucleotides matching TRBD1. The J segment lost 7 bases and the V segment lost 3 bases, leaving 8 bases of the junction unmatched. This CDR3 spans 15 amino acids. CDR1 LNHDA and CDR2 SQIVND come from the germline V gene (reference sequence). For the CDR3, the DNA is TGTGCCAGTAGTATTACCGGGACAGGTAGTAATGAGCAGTTCTTC. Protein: CASSITGTGSNEQFF.

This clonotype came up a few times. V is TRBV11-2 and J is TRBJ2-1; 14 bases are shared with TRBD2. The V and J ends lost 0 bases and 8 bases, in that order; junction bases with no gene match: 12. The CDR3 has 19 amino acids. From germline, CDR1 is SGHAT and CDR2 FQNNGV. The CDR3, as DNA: TGTGCCAGCAGCTTAGAATCGGGACTAGCGGGAGAGTACGGAGATGAGCAGTTCTTC. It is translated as CASSLESGLAGEYGDEQFF.

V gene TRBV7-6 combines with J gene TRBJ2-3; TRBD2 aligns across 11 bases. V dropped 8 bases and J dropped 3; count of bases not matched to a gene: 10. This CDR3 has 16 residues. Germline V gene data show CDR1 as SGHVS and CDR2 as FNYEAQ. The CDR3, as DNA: TGTGCCAGCCGGCCGTACGGGACTAGCGGAACAGATACGCAGTATTTT. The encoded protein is CASRPYGTSGTDTQYF.

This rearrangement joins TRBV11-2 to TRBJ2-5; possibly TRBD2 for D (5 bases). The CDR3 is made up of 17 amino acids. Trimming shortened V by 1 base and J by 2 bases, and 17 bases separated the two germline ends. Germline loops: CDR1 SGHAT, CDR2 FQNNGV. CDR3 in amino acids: CASSLGTRAGNQETQYF. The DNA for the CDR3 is TGTGCCAGCAGCTTAGGAACGAGGGCCGGGAATCAAGAGACCCAGTACTTC.

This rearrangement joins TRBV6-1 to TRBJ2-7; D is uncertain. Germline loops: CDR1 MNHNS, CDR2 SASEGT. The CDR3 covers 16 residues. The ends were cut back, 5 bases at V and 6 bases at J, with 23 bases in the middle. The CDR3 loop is CASSSHTRVRVSEQYF. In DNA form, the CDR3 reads TGTGCCAGCAGTTCCCACACCCGTGTTAGGGTCTCCGAGCAGTACTTC.

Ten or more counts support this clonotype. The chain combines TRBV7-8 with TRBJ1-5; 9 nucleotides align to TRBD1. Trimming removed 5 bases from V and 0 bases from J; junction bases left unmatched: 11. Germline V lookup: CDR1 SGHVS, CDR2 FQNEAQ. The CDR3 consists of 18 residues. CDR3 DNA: TGTGCCAGCAGCGCAAGACGACAGGGGGACTATAGCAATCAGCCCCAGCATTTT. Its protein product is CASSARRQGDYSNQPQHF.

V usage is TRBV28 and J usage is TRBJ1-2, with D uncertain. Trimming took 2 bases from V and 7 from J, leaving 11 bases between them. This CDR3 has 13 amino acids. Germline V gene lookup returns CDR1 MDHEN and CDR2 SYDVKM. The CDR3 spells CASSLPSIFGYTF. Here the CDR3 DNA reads TGTGCCAGCAGTTTACCATCTATTTTTGGCTACACCTTC.

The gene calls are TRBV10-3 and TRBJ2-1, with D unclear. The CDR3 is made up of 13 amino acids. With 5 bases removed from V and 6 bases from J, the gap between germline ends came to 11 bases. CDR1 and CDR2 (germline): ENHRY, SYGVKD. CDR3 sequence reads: CAISHGRSNEQFF. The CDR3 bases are TGTGCCATCAGTCACGGACGGAGCAATGAGCAGTTCTTC.

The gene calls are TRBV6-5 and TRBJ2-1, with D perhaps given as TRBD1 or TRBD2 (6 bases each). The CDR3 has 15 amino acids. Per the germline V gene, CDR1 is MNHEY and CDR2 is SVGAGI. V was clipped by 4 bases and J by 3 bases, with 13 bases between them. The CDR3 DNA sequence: TGTGCCAGCAGTTTAGGGGGGTGGGGCTACAATGAGCAGTTCTTC. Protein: CASSLGGWGYNEQFF.

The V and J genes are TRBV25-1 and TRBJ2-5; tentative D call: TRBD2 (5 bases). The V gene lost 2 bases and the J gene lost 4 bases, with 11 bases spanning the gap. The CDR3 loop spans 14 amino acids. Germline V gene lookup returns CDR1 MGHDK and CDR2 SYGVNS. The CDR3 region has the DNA TGTGCCAGCAGTGAAGGAGGCGGGTCAGAGACCCAGTACTTC. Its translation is CASSEGGGSETQYF.

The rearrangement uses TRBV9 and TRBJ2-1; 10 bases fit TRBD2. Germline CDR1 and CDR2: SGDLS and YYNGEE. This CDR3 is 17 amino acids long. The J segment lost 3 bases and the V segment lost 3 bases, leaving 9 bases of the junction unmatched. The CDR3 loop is CASSEGRTSGNYNEQFF. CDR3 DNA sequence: TGTGCCAGCAGCGAGGGGCGGACTAGCGGAAACTACAATGAGCAGTTCTTC.

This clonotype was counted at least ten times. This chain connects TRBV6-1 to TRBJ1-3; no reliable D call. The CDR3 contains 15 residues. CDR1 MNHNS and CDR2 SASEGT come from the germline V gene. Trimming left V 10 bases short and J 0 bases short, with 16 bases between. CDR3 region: CATAPSGSSGNTIYF. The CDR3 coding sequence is TGTGCCACCGCTCCTTCGGGGAGCTCTGGAAACACCATATATTTT.

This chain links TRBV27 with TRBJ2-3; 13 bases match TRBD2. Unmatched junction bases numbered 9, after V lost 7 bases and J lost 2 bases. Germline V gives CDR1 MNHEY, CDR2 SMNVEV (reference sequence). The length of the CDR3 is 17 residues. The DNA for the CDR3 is TGTGCCAGCAAAAGGTGGACTAGCGGGAGTCTCACAGATACGCAGTATTTT. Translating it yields CASKRWTSGSLTDTQYF.

CDR3 in DNA: TGCGCCAGCAGCTTACCGGACGGCTTCTATGGCTACACCTTC. It yields the protein CASSLPDGFYGYTF. J is TRBJ1-2 and V is TRBV5-1; D gene uncertain. CDR1 is SGHRS and CDR2 is YFSETQ in the germline V gene. Trimming shortened V by 2 bases and J by 4 bases, and 12 bases separated the two germline ends. This CDR3 contains 14 residues.

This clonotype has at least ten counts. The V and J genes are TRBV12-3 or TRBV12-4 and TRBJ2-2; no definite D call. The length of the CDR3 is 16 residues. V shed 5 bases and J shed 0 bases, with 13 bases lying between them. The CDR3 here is CASSPPGPTNTGELFF. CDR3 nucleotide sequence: TGTGCCAGCAGTCCCCCTGGCCCGACGAACACCGGGGAGCTGTTTTTT.

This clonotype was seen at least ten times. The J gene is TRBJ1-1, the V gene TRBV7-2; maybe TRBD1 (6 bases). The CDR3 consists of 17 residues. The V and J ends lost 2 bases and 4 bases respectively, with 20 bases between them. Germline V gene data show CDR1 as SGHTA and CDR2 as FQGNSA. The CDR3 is CASSLHFRGGVRTEAFF. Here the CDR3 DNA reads TGTGCCAGCAGCTTACATTTTAGGGGGGGGGTTCGCACTGAAGCTTTCTTT.

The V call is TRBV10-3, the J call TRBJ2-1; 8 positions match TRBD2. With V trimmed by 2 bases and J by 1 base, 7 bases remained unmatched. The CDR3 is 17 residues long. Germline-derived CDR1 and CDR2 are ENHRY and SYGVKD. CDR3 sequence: CAISEGLARRSYNEQFF. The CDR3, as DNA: TGTGCCATCAGTGAGGGACTAGCAAGGAGGTCCTACAATGAGCAGTTCTTC.

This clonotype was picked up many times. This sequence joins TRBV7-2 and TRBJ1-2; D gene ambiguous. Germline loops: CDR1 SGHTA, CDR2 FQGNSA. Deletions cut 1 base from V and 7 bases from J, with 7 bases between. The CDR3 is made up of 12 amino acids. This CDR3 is CASSLGSGGYTF. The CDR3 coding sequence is TGTGCCAGCAGCTTAGGGTCGGGTGGCTACACCTTC. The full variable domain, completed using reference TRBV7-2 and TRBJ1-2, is GAGVSQSPSNKVTEKGKDVELRCDPISGHTALYWYRQSLGQGLEFLIYFQGNSAPDKSGLPSDRFSAERTGGSVSTLTIQRTQQEDSAVYLCASSLGSGGYTFGSGTRLTVV.

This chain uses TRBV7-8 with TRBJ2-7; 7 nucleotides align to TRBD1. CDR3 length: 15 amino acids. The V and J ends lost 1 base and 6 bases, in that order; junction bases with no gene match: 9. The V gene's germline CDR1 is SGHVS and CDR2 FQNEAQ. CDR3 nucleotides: TGTGCCAGCAGCTTAGAGGGGACAGTAGTGGGCGAGCAGTACGTC. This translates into CASSLEGTVVGEQYV.

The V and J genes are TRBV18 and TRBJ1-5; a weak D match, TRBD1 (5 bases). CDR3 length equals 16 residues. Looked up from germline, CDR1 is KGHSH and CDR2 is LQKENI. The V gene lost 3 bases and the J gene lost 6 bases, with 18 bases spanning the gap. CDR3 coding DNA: TGTGCCAGCTCACCTAACGGGCCAGGGCAACGTCAGCCCCAGCATTTT. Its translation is CASSPNGPGQRQPQHF.

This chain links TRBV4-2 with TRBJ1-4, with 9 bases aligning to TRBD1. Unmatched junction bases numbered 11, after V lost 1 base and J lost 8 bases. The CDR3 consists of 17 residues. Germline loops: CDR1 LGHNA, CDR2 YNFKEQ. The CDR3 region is CASSQVTRDRVYEKLFF. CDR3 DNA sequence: TGTGCCAGCAGCCAAGTCACTAGGGACAGGGTCTACGAAAAACTGTTTTTT.

CDR3 residues: CASSPLGRSDYGYTF. Here the CDR3 DNA reads TGTGCCAGCAGCCCATTGGGGAGGTCGGACTATGGCTACACCTTC. The gene calls are TRBV11-3 and TRBJ1-2, with D hard to call. Germline V gene sequence: CDR1 SGHNT, CDR2 YENEEA. The CDR3 contains 15 residues. V lost 5 bases and J lost 3, with 16 bases in between.